The present T cell receptor (beta chain) was sequenced within a study of cytomegalovirus exposure and HLA in healthy donors. General study findings and limits: It was reportedly the case that the classifier diagnosed cytomegalovirus status with high specificity and sensitivity.

On this clone: No antigen is known for it. Other DNA sequences within the sample encode an identical CDR3.

Using immunoSEQ multiplex PCR, the repertoire was profiled, and TCRdb retains in-frame clones only, with some absent. This table holds about 220,000 clones, approximately 87% found once. This CDR3 has 11 residues. Germline loops: CDR1 MDHEN, CDR2 SYDVKM. V was trimmed by 6 bases and J by 6 bases, leaving 6 bases between them. Sequences were obtained from PBMCs. J is TRBJ1-5 and V is TRBV28; D might be TRBD1 (5 bases). The source is a young man in good health and CMV-seronegative. In nucleotides, the CDR3 is TGTGCCAGCAGCCAGGGTCAGCCCCAGCATTTT. Protein sequence: CASSQGQPQHF.